This entry describes one T cell receptor beta chain. Its antigen remains unknown. CDR3 length: 12 amino acids. Per germline, CDR1 SGHRS and CDR2 YFSETQ. V dropped 2 bases and J dropped 5 bases, with 7 bases sitting between them. Donors showed nominal health when sampled, although they likely had unrecorded immune exposures. The data originate from a study of cytomegalovirus exposure and HLA in healthy donors. Turning to the study itself: An earlier analysis found fewer than 140 million unique TCR beta sequences from approximately 190 million T cells. Study-level findings and limits: Segments of the TCR beta V type were, in most cases, productive about 87% or about 30% of the time in an earlier analysis.

The PCR employed 60 Vbeta primers together with 13 Jbeta primers. Per the study methods: Later, an analysis found about 80 million unique TCR beta chains, and 9.5 million to 11 million of these were shared. Some clones are missing from TCRdb's copy, which holds only in-frame ones; the method was immunoSEQ multiplex PCR. V, J and clone size are taken as reported in that table, and D and trimming were inferred from the DNA itself. Of about 120,000 clones listed, about 80% are singletons. This receptor was taken from a woman aged 35 to 49 in good health and CMV-seropositive. The sequencing input was PBMCs. The gene calls are TRBV5-1 and TRBJ2-5; D ambiguous. The CDR3: CASSLNSETQYF. The DNA for the CDR3 is TGCGCCAGCAGCTTAAATTCGGAGACCCAGTACTTC.